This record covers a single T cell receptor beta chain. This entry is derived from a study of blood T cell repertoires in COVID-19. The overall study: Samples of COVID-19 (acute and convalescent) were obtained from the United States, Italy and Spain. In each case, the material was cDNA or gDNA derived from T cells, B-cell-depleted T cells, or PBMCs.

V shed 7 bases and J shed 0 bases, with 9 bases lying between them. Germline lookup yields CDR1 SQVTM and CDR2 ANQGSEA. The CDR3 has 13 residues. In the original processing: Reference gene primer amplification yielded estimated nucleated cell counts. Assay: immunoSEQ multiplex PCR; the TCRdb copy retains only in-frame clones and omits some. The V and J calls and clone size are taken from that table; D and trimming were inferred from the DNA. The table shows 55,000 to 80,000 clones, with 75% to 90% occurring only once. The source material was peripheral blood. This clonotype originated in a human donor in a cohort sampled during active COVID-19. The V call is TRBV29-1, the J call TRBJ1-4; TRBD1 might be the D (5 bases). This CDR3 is CSGGTATNEKLFF. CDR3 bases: TGCAGCGGCGGGACCGCAACTAATGAAAAACTGTTTTTT. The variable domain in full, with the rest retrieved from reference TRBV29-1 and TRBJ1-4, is SAVISQKPSRDICQRGTSLTIQCQVDSQVTMMFWYRQQPGQSLTLIATANQGSEATYESGFVIDKFPISRPNLTFSTLTVSNMSPEDSSIYLCSGGTATNEKLFFGSGTQLSVL.